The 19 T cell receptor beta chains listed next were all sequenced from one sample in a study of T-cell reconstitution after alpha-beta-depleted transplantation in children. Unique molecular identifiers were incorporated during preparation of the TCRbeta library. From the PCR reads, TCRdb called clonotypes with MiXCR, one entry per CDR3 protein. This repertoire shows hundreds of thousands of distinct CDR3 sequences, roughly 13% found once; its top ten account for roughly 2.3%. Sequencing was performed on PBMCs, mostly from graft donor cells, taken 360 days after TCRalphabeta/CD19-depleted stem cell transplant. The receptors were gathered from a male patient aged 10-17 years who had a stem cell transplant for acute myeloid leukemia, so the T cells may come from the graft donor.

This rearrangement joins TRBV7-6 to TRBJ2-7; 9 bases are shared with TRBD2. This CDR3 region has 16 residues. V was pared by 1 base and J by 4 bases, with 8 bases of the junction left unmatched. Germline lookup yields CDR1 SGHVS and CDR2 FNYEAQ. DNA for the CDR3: TGTGCCAGCAGCTTAGTGATAGCGGGAGTGAGGTACGAGCAGTACTTC. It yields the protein CASSLVIAGVRYEQYF.

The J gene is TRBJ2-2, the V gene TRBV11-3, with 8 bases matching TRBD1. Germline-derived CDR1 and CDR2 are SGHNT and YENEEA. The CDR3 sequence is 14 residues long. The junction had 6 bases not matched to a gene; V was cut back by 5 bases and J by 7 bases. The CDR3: CASSIGQGSGELFF. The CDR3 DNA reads TGTGCCAGCAGCATCGGACAGGGTAGCGGGGAGCTGTTTTTT. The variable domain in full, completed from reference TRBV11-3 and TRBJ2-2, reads EAGVVQSPRYKIIEKKQPVAFWCNPISGHNTLYWYLQNLGQGPELLIRYENEEAVDDSQLPKDRFSAERLKGVDSTLKIQPAELGDSAVYLCASSIGQGSGELFFGEGSRLTVL.

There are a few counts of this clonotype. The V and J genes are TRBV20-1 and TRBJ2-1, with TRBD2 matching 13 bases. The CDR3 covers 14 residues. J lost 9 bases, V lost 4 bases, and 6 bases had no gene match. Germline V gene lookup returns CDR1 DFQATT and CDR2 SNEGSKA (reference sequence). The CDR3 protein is CSATRLAGGFEQFF. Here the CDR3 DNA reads TGCAGTGCTACTAGACTAGCGGGAGGTTTTGAGCAGTTCTTC.

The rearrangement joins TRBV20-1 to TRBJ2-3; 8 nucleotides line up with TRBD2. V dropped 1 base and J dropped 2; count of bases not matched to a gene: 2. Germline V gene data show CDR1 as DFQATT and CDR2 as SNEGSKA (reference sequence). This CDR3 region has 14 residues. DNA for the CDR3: TGCAGTGCTAGAGGTAGCGGGATCACAGATACGCAGTATTTT. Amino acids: CSARGSGITDTQYF.

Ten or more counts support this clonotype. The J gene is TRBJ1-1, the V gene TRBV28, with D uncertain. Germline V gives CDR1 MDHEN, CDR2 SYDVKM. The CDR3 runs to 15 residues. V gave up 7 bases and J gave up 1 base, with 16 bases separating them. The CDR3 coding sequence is TGTGCCAGCACCTCCGTGGCACCTGCGAACACTGAAGCTTTCTTT. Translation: CASTSVAPANTEAFF.

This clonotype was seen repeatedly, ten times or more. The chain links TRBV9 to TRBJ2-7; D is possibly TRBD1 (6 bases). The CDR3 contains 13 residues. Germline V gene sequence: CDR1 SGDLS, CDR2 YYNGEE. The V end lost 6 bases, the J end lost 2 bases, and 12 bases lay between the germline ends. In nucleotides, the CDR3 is TGTGCCAGCACGGCAGGGGTTCCCTACGAGCAGTACTTC. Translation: CASTAGVPYEQYF.

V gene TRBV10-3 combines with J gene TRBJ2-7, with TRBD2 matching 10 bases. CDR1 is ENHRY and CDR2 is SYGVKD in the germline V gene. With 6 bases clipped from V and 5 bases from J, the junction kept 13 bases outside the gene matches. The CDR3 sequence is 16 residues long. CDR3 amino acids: CAIRAGGANSHHEQYF. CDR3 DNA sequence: TGTGCCATCAGAGCGGGGGGGGCCAACTCTCACCACGAGCAGTACTTC.

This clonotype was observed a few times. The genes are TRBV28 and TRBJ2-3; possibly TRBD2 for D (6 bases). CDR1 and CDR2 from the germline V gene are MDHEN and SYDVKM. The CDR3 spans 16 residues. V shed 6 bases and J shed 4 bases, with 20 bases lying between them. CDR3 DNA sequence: TGTGCCAGCAGCTTACCGGGACTTCAGGCGGCAGATACGCAGTATTTT. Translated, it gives CASSLPGLQAADTQYF.

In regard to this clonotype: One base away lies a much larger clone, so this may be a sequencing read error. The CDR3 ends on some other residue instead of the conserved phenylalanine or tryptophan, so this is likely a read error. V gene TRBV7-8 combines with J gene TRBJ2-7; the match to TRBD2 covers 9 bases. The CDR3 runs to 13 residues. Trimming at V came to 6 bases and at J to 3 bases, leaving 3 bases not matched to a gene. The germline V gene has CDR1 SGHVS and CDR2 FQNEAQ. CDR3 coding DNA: TGTGCCAGCAGGACTAGCGGAATCTACGAGCAGTACTAC. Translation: CASRTSGIYEQYY.

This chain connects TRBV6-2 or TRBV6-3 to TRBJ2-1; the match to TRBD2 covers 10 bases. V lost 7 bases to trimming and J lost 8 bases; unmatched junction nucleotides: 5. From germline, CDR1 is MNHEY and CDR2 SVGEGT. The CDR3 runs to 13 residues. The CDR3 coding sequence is TGTGCCAGCATGGCTAGCGGGAGCCATGAGCAGTTCTTC. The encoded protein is CASMASGSHEQFF.

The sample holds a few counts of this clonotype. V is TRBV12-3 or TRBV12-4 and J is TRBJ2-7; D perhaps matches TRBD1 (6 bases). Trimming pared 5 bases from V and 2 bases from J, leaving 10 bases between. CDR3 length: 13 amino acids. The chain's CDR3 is CASSRGQAYEQYF. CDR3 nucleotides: TGTGCCAGCAGTCGGGGACAAGCCTACGAGCAGTACTTC.

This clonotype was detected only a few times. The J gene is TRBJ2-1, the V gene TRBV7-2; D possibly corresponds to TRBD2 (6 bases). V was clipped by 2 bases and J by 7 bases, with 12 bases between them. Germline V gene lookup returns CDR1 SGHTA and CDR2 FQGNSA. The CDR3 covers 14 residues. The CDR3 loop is CASSLPGTRNEQFF. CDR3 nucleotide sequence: TGTGCCAGCAGCTTACCTGGGACTCGGAATGAGCAGTTCTTC.

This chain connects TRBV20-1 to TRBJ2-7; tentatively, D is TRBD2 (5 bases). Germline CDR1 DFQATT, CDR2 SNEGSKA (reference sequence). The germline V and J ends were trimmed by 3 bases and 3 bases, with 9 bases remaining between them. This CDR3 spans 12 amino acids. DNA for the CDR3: TGCAGTGCTAGCCTCGGAGGCTACGAGCAGTACTTC. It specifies CSASLGGYEQYF.

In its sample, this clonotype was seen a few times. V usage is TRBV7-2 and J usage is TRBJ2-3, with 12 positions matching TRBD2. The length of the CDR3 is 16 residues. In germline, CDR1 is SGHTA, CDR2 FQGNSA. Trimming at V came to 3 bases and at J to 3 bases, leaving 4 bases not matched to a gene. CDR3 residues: CASSLTSGSRTDTQYF. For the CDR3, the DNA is TGTGCCAGCAGCTTGACTAGCGGGAGTAGGACAGATACGCAGTATTTT.

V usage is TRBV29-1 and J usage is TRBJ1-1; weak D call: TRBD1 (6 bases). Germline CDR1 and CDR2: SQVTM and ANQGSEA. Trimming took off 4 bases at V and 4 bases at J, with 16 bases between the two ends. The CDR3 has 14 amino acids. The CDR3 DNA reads TGCAGCGTTGTGGCAGGGGCGGTTATCACTGAAGCTTTCTTT. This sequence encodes CSVVAGAVITEAFF.

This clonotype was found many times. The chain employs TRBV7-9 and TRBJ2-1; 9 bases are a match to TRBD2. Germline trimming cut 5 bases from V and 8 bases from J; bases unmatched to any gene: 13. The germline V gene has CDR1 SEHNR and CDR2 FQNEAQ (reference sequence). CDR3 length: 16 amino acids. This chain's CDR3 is CASSLPESGTSYEQFF. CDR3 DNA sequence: TGTGCCAGCAGCCTCCCGGAGTCCGGGACTAGCTATGAGCAGTTCTTC.

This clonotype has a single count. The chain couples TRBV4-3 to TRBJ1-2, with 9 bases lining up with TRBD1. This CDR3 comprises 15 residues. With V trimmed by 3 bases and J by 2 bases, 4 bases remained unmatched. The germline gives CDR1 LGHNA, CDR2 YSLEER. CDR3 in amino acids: CASSHRTGENYGYTF. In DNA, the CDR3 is TGCGCCAGCAGCCATCGGACAGGGGAGAACTATGGCTACACCTTC.

CDR3 in DNA: TGCAGCTTAGGACTAGCGACGCTACCAAGTGAGCAGTTCTTC. Amino acids: CSLGLATLPSEQFF. The chain is built from TRBV29-1 and TRBJ2-1; 9 positions match TRBD2. Losses at the gene ends were 8 bases for V and 9 bases for J; bases not matched to a gene: 14. CDR3 length: 14 residues. The germline V gene encodes CDR1 SQVTM and CDR2 ANQGSEA.

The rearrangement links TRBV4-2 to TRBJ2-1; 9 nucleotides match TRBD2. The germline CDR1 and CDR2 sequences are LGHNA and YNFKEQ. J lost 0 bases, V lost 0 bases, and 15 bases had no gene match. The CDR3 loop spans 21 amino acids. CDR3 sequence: CASSQDSASGIKTDSYNEQFF. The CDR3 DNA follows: TGTGCCAGCAGCCAAGATAGTGCTAGCGGGATAAAGACGGACTCCTACAATGAGCAGTTCTTC.